This T cell receptor (beta chain) was retrieved from a study of preoperative IRX-2 immunotherapy in early breast cancer. From germline, CDR1 is SGHNT and CDR2 YENEEA. Losses at the gene ends were 4 bases for V and 3 bases for J; bases not matched to a gene: 7. This CDR3 is 15 amino acids long. The treatment was: preoperative locoregional IRX-2 cytokine immunotherapy. Profiled with immunoSEQ multiplex PCR; TCRdb holds only in-frame clones, not every one. The data show 5,800 or so clones, around 75% seen once. The chain combines TRBV11-3 with TRBJ1-1; 8 nucleotides line up with TRBD1. This receptor was obtained from a human donor with breast cancer. The input for sequencing was tumor tissue, taken before IRX-2 immunotherapy. CDR3 sequence reads: CASSSPTGAHTEAFF. The CDR3, as DNA: TGTGCCAGCAGCTCCCCGACAGGGGCCCACACTGAAGCTTTCTTT.